Listed below are T cell receptor beta chains from one sample, sequenced in a study of shared clonotypes between healthy human individuals. Sequenced by immunoSEQ multiplex PCR; TCRdb stores in-frame clones only, minus some. The data show about 1.5 million clones, around 95% seen once. Specimen: naive CD4+ T cells sorted from blood. Source of these receptors: a man aged 30-40 years in good health. The conserved cysteine and the conserved F or W are not part of the CDR3 here. The order of the fields is clone size, V gene, CDR3 protein. Part of the rows lack a size; the others show once, few, many or a class for expanded clones.

size: -
V: TRBV10-1
CDR3: ASRNRQTVQVSGGTYEQY

size: -
V: TRBV11-3
CDR3: ASSLDQVGEQY

size: few
V: TRBV5-1
CDR3: ASSLDGVSTDTQY

size: -
V: TRBV11-2
CDR3: ASSLEPARTYEQY

size: -
V: TRBV7-3
CDR3: ASSLKPSWETQY

size: -
V: TRBV14
CDR3: ASSQDLGQPQH

size: once
V: TRBV7-3
CDR3: ASSPEGPRAGELF

size: -
V: TRBV5-1
CDR3: ASTSTSGREGEQF

size: -
V: TRBV15
CDR3: ATSRDRGSGNEQY

size: -
V: TRBV7-9
CDR3: ASSLEGGYGYT

size: -
V: TRBV5-1
CDR3: ASSSPGTDPYNEQF